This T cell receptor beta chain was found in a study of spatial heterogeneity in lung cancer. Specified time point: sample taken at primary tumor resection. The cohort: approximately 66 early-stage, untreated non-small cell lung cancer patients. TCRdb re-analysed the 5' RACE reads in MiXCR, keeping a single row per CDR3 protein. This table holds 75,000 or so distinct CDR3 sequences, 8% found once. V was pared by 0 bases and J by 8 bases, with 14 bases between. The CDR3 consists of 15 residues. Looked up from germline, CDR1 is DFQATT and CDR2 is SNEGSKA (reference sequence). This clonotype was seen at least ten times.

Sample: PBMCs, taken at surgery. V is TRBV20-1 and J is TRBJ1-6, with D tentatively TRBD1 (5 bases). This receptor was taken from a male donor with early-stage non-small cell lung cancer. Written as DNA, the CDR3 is TGCAGTGCTAGAGATAGTGGGGCCCGTGATTCACCCCTCCACTTT. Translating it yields CSARDSGARDSPLHF.